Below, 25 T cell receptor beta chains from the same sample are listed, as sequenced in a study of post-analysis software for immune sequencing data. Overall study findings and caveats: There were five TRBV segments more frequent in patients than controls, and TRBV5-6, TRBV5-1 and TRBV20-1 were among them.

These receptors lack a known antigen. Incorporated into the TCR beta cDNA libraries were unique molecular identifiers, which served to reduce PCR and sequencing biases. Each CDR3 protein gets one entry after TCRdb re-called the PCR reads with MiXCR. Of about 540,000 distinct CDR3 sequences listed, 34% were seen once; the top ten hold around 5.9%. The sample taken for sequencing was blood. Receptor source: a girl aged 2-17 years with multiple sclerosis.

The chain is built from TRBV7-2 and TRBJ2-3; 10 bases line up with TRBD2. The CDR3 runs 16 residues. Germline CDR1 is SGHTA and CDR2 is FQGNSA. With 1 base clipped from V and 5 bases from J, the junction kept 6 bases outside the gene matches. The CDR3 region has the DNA TGTGCCAGCAGCTTAGATAGCGGGGGGTATTTAGATACGCAGTATTTT. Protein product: CASSLDSGGYLDTQYF.

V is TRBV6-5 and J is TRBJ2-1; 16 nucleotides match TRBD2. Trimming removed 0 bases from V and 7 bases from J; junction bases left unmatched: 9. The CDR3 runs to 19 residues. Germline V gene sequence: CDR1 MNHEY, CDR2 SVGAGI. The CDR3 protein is CASSYSGTSGGAGKNEQFF. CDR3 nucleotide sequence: TGTGCCAGCAGTTACTCGGGGACTAGCGGGGGGGCAGGTAAGAATGAGCAGTTCTTC.

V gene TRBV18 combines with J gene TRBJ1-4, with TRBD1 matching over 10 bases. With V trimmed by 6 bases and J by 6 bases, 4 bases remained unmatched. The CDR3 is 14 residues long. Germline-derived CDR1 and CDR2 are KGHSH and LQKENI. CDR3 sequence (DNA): TGTGCCAGCTCCCCCGGGACAGGGGATGAAAAACTGTTTTTT. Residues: CASSPGTGDEKLFF.

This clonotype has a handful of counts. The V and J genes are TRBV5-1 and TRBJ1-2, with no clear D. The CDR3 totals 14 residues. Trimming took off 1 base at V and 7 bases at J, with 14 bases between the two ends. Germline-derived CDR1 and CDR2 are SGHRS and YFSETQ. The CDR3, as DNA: TGCGCCAGCAGCTTGACAGCATATGGCTGTGGCTACACCTTC. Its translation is CASSLTAYGCGYTF.

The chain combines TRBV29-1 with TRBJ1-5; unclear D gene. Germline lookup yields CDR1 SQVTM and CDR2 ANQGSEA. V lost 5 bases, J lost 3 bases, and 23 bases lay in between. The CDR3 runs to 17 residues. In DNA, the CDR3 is TGCAGCGTTCGTTCTAAACCCCAAGGGCCAGTCAATCAGCCCCAGCATTTT. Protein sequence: CSVRSKPQGPVNQPQHF.

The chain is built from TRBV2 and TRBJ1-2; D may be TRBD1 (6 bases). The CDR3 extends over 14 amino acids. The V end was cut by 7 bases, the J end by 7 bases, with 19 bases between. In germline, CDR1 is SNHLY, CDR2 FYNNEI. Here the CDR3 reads CASTMRGGDSGYTF. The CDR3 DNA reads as TGTGCCAGCACCATGAGAGGGGGGGATAGTGGCTACACCTTC. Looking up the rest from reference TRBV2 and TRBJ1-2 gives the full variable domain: EPEVTQTPSHQVTQMGQEVILRCVPISNHLYFYWYRQILGQKVEFLVSFYNNEISEKSEIFDDQFSVERPDGSNFTLKIRSTKLEDSAMYFCASTMRGGDSGYTFGSGTRLTVV.

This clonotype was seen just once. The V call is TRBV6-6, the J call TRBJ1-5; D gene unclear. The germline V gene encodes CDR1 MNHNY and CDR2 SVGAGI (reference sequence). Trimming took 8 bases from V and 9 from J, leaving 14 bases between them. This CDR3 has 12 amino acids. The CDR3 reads CASGHPRPPQHF. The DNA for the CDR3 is TGTGCCAGCGGCCACCCCCGGCCGCCCCAGCATTTT.

In nucleotides, the CDR3 is TGTGCCAGCAGCTTAGGGCTATTTCAGGCAGATACGCAGTATTTT. Its protein is CASSLGLFQADTQYF. This rearrangement joins TRBV7-2 to TRBJ2-3; D is undetermined. The V end lost 1 base, the J end lost 4 bases, and 12 bases lay between the germline ends. Germline values: CDR1 SGHTA, CDR2 FQGNSA. The length of the CDR3 is 15 residues. The full variable domain, with the rest looked up from reference TRBV7-2 and TRBJ2-3, is GAGVSQSPSNKVTEKGKDVELRCDPISGHTALYWYRQSLGQGLEFLIYFQGNSAPDKSGLPSDRFSAERTGGSVSTLTIQRTQQEDSAVYLCASSLGLFQADTQYFGPGTRLTVL.

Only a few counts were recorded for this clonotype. CDR3 nucleotides: TGCGCCAGCAGCCAGGCCTCCGGGACAGGTGCTAACTATGGCTACACCTTC. This sequence encodes CASSQASGTGANYGYTF. The chain employs TRBV4-1 and TRBJ1-2; 8 bases are shared with TRBD1. Germline values: CDR1 MGHRA, CDR2 YSYEKL. The CDR3 totals 17 residues. Germline trimming cut 3 bases from V and 0 bases from J; bases unmatched to any gene: 9.

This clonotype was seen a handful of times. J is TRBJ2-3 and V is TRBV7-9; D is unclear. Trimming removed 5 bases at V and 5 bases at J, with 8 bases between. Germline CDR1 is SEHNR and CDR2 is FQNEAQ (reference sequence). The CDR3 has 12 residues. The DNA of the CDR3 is TGTGCCAGCAGCGAACTGGAAGATACGCAGTATTTT. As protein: CASSELEDTQYF.

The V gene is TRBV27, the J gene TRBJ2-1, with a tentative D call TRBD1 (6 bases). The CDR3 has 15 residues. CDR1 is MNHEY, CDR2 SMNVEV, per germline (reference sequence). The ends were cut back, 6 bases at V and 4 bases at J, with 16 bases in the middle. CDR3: CASSPQGKGYNEQFF. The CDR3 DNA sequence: TGTGCCAGCAGCCCACAGGGAAAGGGGTACAATGAGCAGTTCTTC.

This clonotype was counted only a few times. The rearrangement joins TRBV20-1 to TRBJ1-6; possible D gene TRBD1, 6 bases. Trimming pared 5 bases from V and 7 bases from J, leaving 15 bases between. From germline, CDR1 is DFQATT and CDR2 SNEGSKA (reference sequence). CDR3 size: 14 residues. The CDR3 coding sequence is TGCAGTGCTTTTCAAGTCCAGGGGAATTCACCCCTCCACTTT. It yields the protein CSAFQVQGNSPLHF.

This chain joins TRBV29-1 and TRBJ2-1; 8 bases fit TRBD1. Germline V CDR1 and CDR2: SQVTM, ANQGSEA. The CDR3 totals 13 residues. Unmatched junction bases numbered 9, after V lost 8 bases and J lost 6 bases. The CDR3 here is CSLWTGTSNEQFF. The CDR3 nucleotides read TGCAGCCTGTGGACAGGGACAAGCAATGAGCAGTTCTTC.

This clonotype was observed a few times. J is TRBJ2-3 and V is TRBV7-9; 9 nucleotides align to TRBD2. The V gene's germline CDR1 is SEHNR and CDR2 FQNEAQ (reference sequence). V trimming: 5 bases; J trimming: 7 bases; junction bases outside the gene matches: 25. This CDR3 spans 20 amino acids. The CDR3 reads CASSLPRTAGGTHLTYTQYF. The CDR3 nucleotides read TGTGCCAGCAGCCTCCCTCGGACGGCGGGGGGGACCCACCTCACGTATACGCAGTATTTT.

CDR3 in DNA: TGCGCCAGCAGACCGTTACAGGGAACCTATGGCTACACCTTC. This sequence encodes CASRPLQGTYGYTF. J is TRBJ1-2 and V is TRBV5-1, with D perhaps TRBD1 (6 bases). The CDR3 is made up of 14 amino acids. V lost 5 bases and J 4 bases, leaving 15 bases between the germline ends. From germline, CDR1 is SGHRS and CDR2 YFSETQ.

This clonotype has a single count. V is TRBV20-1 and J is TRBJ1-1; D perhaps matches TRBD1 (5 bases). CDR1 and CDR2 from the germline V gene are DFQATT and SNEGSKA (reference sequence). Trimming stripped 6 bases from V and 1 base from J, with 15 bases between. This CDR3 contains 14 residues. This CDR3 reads CSASPGLKNTEAFF. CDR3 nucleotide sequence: TGCAGTGCCAGCCCGGGACTGAAGAACACTGAAGCTTTCTTT.

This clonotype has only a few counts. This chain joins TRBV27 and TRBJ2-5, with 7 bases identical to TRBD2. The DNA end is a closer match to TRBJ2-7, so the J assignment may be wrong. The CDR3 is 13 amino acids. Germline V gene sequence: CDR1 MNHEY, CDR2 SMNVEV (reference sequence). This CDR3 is CASGGGSPDEQYF. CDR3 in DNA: TGTGCCAGCGGGGGGGGAAGTCCGGACGAGCAGTACTTC.

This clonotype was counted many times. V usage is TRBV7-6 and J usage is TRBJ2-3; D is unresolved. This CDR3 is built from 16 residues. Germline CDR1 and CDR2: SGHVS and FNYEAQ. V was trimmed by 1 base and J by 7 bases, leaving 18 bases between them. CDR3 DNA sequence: TGTGCCAGCAGCTTAGTTAGCATTGCGCAGGCAAATACGCAGTATTTT. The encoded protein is CASSLVSIAQANTQYF.

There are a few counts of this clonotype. The CDR3 here is CASSPLGGWNEQFF. The CDR3 region has the DNA TGTGCCAGCAGCCCTCTGGGGGGTTGGAATGAGCAGTTCTTC. The chain recombines TRBV7-7 with TRBJ2-1; TRBD2 is a possible D gene (6 bases). This CDR3 comprises 14 residues. CDR1 and CDR2 from the germline V gene are SSHAT and FNYEAQ (reference sequence). The V end lost 5 bases, the J end lost 7 bases, and 15 bases lay between the germline ends.

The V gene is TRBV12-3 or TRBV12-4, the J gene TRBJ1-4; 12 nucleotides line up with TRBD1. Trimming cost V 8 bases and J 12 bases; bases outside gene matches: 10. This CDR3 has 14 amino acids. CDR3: CASEPGTGGAELFF. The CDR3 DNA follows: TGTGCCAGCGAACCCGGGACAGGGGGCGCTGAACTGTTTTTT.

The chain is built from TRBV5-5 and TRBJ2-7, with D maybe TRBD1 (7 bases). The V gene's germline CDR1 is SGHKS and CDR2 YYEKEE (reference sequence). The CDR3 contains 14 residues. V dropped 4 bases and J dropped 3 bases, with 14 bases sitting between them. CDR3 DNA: TGTGCCAGCAGCCCGGGGGCAGGGGGCTACGAGCAGTACTTC. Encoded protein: CASSPGAGGYEQYF.

DNA of the CDR3: TGTGCCAGCAGCTTAAGAAGAAAGCTAGCGGGGGATGATGAGCAGTTCTTC. Protein: CASSLRRKLAGDDEQFF. The V call is TRBV7-3, the J call TRBJ2-1; 10 nucleotides match TRBD2. After removal of 1 base from V and 8 bases from J, the junction contained 11 bases not matched to a gene. This CDR3 comprises 17 residues. Germline assignment: CDR1 SGHTA and CDR2 FQGTGA.

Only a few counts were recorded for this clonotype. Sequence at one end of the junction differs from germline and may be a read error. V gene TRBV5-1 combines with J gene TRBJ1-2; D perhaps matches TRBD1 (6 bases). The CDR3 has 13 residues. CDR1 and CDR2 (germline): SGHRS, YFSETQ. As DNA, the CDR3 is TGCGCCAACAGCTTGGTCGGCAGGGGAGGCTACACCTTC. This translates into CANSLVGRGGYTF. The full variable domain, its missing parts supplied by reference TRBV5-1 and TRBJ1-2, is KAGVTQTPRYLIKTRGQQVTLSCSPISGHRSVSWYQQTPGQGLQFLFEYFSETQRNKGNFPGRFSGRQFSNSRSEMNVSTLELGDSALYLCANSLVGRGGYTFGSGTRLTVV.

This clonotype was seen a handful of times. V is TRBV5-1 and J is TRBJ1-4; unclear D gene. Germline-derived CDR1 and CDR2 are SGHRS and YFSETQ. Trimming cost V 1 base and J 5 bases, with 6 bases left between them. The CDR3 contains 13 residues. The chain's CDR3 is CASSLWLNEKLFF. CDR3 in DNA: TGCGCCAGCAGCTTGTGGCTAAATGAAAAACTGTTTTTT.

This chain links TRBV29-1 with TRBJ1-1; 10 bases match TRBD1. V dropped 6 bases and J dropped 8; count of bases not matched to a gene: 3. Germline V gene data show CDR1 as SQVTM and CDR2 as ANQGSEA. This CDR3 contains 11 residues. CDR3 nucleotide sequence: TGCAGCGTATGGACAGGGGGGGAAGCTTTCTTT. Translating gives CSVWTGGEAFF.